Reported below is one T cell receptor (beta chain). The antigen remains unidentified. Template switching with 5'RACE generated the TCR cDNA and added a universal primer site and UMIs. TCRdb itself ran the 5' RACE reads through MiXCR, one entry per CDR3 protein. This sample carries roughly 330,000 distinct CDR3 sequences, 4% of them seen once, and the ten largest clones take 20% to 25%. Germline-derived CDR1 and CDR2 are KGHSH and LQKENI. The CDR3 is 10 residues long. V dropped 9 bases and J dropped 11 bases, with 11 bases sitting between them. This specimen belongs to a study of T cells after yellow fever vaccination. Study-wide points: Abundant clonotypes from the bulk population could have been carried over as contaminants into FACS-sorted repertoires. In post-booster samples, most primary-vaccination clones reappeared (about 96% CD4, approximately 91% CD8).

The sample in question was PBMCs, obtained 5 days after the yellow fever booster vaccination. The receptor's source is a man between 18 and 29 years old who received the YFV17D yellow fever vaccine. The rearrangement joins TRBV18 to TRBJ2-4; D gene uncertain. CDR3 DNA: TGTGCCAGAACCGGGCCCCTTCAGTACTTC. Amino acids: CARTGPLQYF. Full variable domain (missing parts from reference TRBV18 and TRBJ2-4): NAGVMQNPRHLVRRRGQEARLRCSPMKGHSHVYWYRQLPEEGLKFMVYLQKENIIDESGMPKERFSAEFPKEGPSILRIQQVVRGDSAAYFCARTGPLQYFGAGTRLSVL.